This entry concerns a single T cell receptor (beta chain). The target antigen is unknown. This entry is derived from a study of blood T cells in healthy people across ages. The study's findings and limits: There were more naive CD4+ cells and higher diversity in long-lived donors than in aged donors.

Trimming removed 3 bases at V and 5 bases at J, with 8 bases between. The CDR3 is 12 residues long. Germline CDR1 is DFQATT and CDR2 is SNEGSKA (reference sequence). The authors ran a second PCR of about 7 to 11 cycles using a sample-barcoded 5' primer and a J-beta primer mix. One entry per CDR3 protein, called by TCRdb with MiXCR from the 5' RACE reads. The top ten hold around a quarter of the sample, which has about 780,000 distinct CDR3 sequences, about 62% seen once. Sequences were obtained from blood. The sequence was collected from a man aged 25 to 40 in good health. The rearrangement joins TRBV20-1 to TRBJ2-1; no clear D gene. The CDR3 loop is CSARDVNNEQFF. The CDR3 coding sequence is TGCAGTGCTAGGGACGTAAACAATGAGCAGTTCTTC.